The 18 T cell receptor beta chains presented below share a single source sample, sequenced in a study of post-analysis software for immune sequencing data. Built from TCR beta cDNA, the libraries had unique molecular identifiers in them. TCRdb passed the PCR reads through MiXCR, listing each CDR3 protein once. Of a few hundred thousand distinct CDR3 sequences in the sample, roughly 38% were seen once. No antigens are known for them. Regarding the study as a whole: Comparison of patients with controls showed five TRBV segments more frequent in patients, TRBV5-6, TRBV5-1 and TRBV20-1 among them.

The sample taken for sequencing was blood. The receptors stem from a girl aged 5 to 17 with multiple sclerosis.

This rearrangement joins TRBV29-1 to TRBJ2-1; D tentatively fits TRBD1 or TRBD2 (6 bases each). V was cut by 7 bases and J by 7 bases, with 17 bases left in between. CDR1 SQVTM and CDR2 ANQGSEA come from the germline V gene. This CDR3 has 13 residues. The CDR3 nucleotides are TGCAGCGCCCTGGGTGGGGGGCTAAATGAGCAGTTCTTC. Amino acid sequence: CSALGGGLNEQFF.

The chain employs TRBV29-1 and TRBJ2-7, with TRBD2 matching over 10 bases. The V segment lost 4 bases and the J segment 3 bases; nucleotides outside the gene matches: 12. This CDR3 spans 16 amino acids. CDR1 is SQVTM and CDR2 is ANQGSEA in the germline V gene. CDR3 in amino acids: CSVALPPGTSDYEQYF. In nucleotides, the CDR3 is TGCAGCGTTGCCTTACCTCCCGGGACTAGCGACTACGAGCAGTACTTC.

This clonotype was recorded a few times. The J gene is TRBJ2-1, the V gene TRBV7-3; 13 nucleotides agree with TRBD2. This CDR3 contains 16 residues. Per germline, CDR1 SGHTA and CDR2 FQGTGA. After removal of 2 bases from V and 6 bases from J, the junction contained 4 bases not matched to a gene. The CDR3: CASSLGGTSGANEQFF. In DNA form, the CDR3 reads TGTGCCAGCAGCTTAGGAGGGACTAGCGGGGCCAATGAGCAGTTCTTC. Using reference TRBV7-3 and TRBJ2-1 for the parts outside the CDR3, the full variable domain is GAGVSQTPSNKVTEKGKYVELRCDPISGHTALYWYRQSLGQGPEFLIYFQGTGAADDSGLPNDRFFAVRPEGSVSTLKIQRTERGDSAVYLCASSLGGTSGANEQFFGPGTRLTVL.

This clonotype was seen only once. V is TRBV6-5 and J is TRBJ1-1; the D gene is possibly TRBD1 (6 bases). V lost 0 bases and J 6 bases, leaving 11 bases between the germline ends. This CDR3 has 14 amino acids. Germline lookup yields CDR1 MNHEY and CDR2 SVGAGI. CDR3 in DNA: TGTGCCAGCAGTTACTCGGGGGGGGCTCCTGAAGCTTTCTTT. As protein: CASSYSGGAPEAFF.

This clonotype was detected a few times. The CDR3: CASSPGGTRYGYTF. CDR3 in DNA: TGTGCCAGCAGCCCCGGCGGGACGAGATATGGCTACACCTTC. The V gene is TRBV7-9, the J gene TRBJ1-2; TRBD1 is a possible D gene (5 bases). Per germline, CDR1 SEHNR and CDR2 FQNEAQ (reference sequence). Deletions cut 5 bases from V and 5 bases from J, with 15 bases between. The CDR3 is made up of 14 amino acids.

Comment on this clonotype: The CDR3 does not close with the conserved phenylalanine or tryptophan, likely indicating a read error. V is TRBV5-1 and J is TRBJ2-7, with D perhaps matching TRBD1 or TRBD2 (5 bases each). V was clipped by 1 base and J by 0 bases, with 8 bases between them. CDR3 size: 14 residues. CDR1 and CDR2 from the germline V gene are SGHRS and YFSETQ. CDR3 DNA: TGCGCCAGCAGCTTGAGGGGAGTCTCCTACGAGCAGTACTGC. This sequence encodes CASSLRGVSYEQYC.

The rearrangement links TRBV20-1 to TRBJ2-6, with no clear D. The CDR3 is 15 amino acids. The V end was cut by 6 bases, the J end by 0 bases, with 12 bases between. The germline CDR1 and CDR2 sequences are DFQATT and SNEGSKA (reference sequence). The CDR3 coding sequence is TGCAGTGCCCCGACAACTATCTCTGGGGCCAACGTCCTGACTTTC. It translates to CSAPTTISGANVLTF.

In its sample, this clonotype was seen a few times. The chain is built from TRBV6-6 and TRBJ2-4; D might be TRBD2 (6 bases). The CDR3 runs 16 residues. Trimming took 4 bases from V and 8 from J, leaving 21 bases between them. Germline V gene sequence: CDR1 MNHNY, CDR2 SVGAGI (reference sequence). CDR3: CASSWGIRGDSHIQYF. The DNA for the CDR3 is TGTGCCAGCAGTTGGGGGATACGAGGGGACTCCCACATTCAGTACTTC.

The chain has TRBV4-1 and TRBJ2-7, with 7 bases lining up with TRBD1. Germline V gene sequence: CDR1 MGHRA, CDR2 YSYEKL. This CDR3 has 15 residues. With 3 bases clipped from V and 5 bases from J, the junction kept 10 bases outside the gene matches. CDR3 amino acids: CASSQTGTEVNEQYF. The CDR3 bases are TGCGCCAGCAGCCAGACCGGGACAGAGGTCAACGAGCAGTACTTC.

This clonotype has just a few counts. V usage is TRBV7-9 and J usage is TRBJ2-1, with 12 bases that match TRBD2. Trimming took 2 bases from V and 0 from J; bases not matched to a gene: 2. This CDR3 region has 17 residues. Looked up from germline, CDR1 is SEHNR and CDR2 is FQNEAQ (reference sequence). CDR3 loop: CASSLLAGGSSYNEQFF. The CDR3 nucleotides read TGTGCCAGCAGCTTACTAGCGGGGGGGAGCTCCTACAATGAGCAGTTCTTC.

The V gene is TRBV28, the J gene TRBJ2-3; D possibly corresponds to TRBD1 (5 bases). Trimming removed 8 bases at V and 2 bases at J, with 17 bases between. Germline assignment: CDR1 MDHEN and CDR2 SYDVKM. This CDR3 is 15 amino acids long. The CDR3 region is CASLTGRVNTDTQYF. CDR3 nucleotides: TGTGCCAGCTTAACGGGCAGGGTGAACACAGATACGCAGTATTTT.

The chain uses TRBV12-3 or TRBV12-4 and TRBJ2-1; TRBD2 aligns across 7 bases. The CDR3 is 17 residues long. Trimming cost V 3 bases and J 1 base; bases outside gene matches: 9. The DNA for the CDR3 is TGTGCCAGCAGTTTGGTTCCCTCTAGCGGTTCCTACAATGAGCAGTTCTTC. Its protein product is CASSLVPSSGSYNEQFF.

The chain employs TRBV20-1 and TRBJ2-7; the match to TRBD1 covers 10 bases. The CDR3 runs 15 residues. Germline CDR1 DFQATT, CDR2 SNEGSKA (reference sequence). The trim removed 4 bases at V and 1 base at J, leaving 7 bases unmatched. The CDR3 region has the DNA TGCAGTGCTACGGCCGGACAGGGGGGATCCTACGAGCAGTACTTC. This translates into CSATAGQGGSYEQYF.

The chain is built from TRBV12-5 and TRBJ2-7; D might be TRBD1 (6 bases). The V gene lost 6 bases and the J gene lost 1 base, with 16 bases spanning the gap. This CDR3 has 15 amino acids. The germline gives CDR1 LGHNT, CDR2 FRNRAP. The CDR3 DNA reads as TGTGCTAGTGGCGCCCCGGGACAAGGATCCTACGAGCAGTACTTC. Its protein product is CASGAPGQGSYEQYF. Drawing the rest from reference TRBV12-5 and TRBJ2-7, the complete variable domain is DARVTQTPRHKVTEMGQEVTMRCQPILGHNTVFWYRQTMMQGLELLAYFRNRAPLDDSGMPKDRFSAEMPDATLATLKIQPSEPRDSAVYFCASGAPGQGSYEQYFGPGTRLTVT.

The CDR3, as DNA: TGCAGTGCTAGTTGGCTAGACTACAATGAGCAGTTCTTC. Translating it yields CSASWLDYNEQFF. V is TRBV20-1 and J is TRBJ2-1, with unresolved D. V lost 3 bases to trimming and J lost 3 bases, with 9 bases between them. This CDR3 comprises 13 residues. The germline gives CDR1 DFQATT, CDR2 SNEGSKA (reference sequence).

V and J are TRBV19 and TRBJ2-7; D not resolved. Germline V gene sequence: CDR1 LNHDA, CDR2 SQIVND (reference sequence). The V end was cut by 0 bases, the J end by 3 bases, with 6 bases between. The CDR3 has 13 residues. The CDR3 region has the DNA TGTGCCAGTAGTATAGAGTGGAACTACGAGCAGTACTTC. Translation: CASSIEWNYEQYF. The full variable domain, with the rest looked up from reference TRBV19 and TRBJ2-7, is DGGITQSPKYLFRKEGQNVTLSCEQNLNHDAMYWYRQDPGQGLRLIYYSQIVNDFQKGDIAEGYSVSREKKESFPLTVTSAQKNPTAFYLCASSIEWNYEQYFGPGTRLTVT.

V usage is TRBV6-2 or TRBV6-3 and J usage is TRBJ2-5, with D uncertain. This CDR3 spans 11 amino acids. In germline, CDR1 is MNHEY, CDR2 SVGEGT. Trimming pared 5 bases from V and 13 bases from J, leaving 14 bases between. The CDR3 nucleotides are TGTGCCAGCAGTCAGTTTTTCGAGCTGTACTTC. Its protein product is CASSQFFELYF.

The chain joins TRBV11-2 to TRBJ1-4; 10 bases are a match to TRBD1. The CDR3 runs 16 residues. Germline CDR1 and CDR2: SGHAT and FQNNGV. Trimming at V came to 5 bases and at J to 5 bases, leaving 8 bases not matched to a gene. In DNA form, the CDR3 reads TGTGCCAGCAGCCTCGGATGGACAGGGGGGAATGAAAAACTGTTTTTT. This gives the protein CASSLGWTGGNEKLFF.